The 20 T cell receptor beta chains reported below all come from one sample, sequenced in a study of T cell changes during pregnancy in multiple sclerosis. Libraries were prepared by immunoSEQ multiplex PCR; TCRdb keeps only in-frame clonotypes and omits some of them. The sample has 40,000 to 45,000 clones; about 89% are singletons. Sequencing was performed on CD4+ T cells from peripheral blood mononuclear cells, taken before pregnancy. The receptors come from a female donor with multiple sclerosis, enrolled in a pregnancy study.

As regards this clone: Likely a read error: the CDR3 ends without its conserved phenylalanine or tryptophan. The CDR3 DNA follows: TGTGCCAGCAGCCGACAGGGGGAGAACACTGAAGCTTTCCTT. It is translated as CASSRQGENTEAFL. The rearrangement joins TRBV7-3 to TRBJ1-1; 9 bases match TRBD1. This CDR3 is built from 14 residues. With V trimmed by 5 bases and J by 1 base, 2 bases remained unmatched. Per germline, CDR1 SGHTA and CDR2 FQGTGA.

This clone was counted a single time. This chain connects TRBV7-9 to TRBJ1-1; D is possibly TRBD1 (5 bases). The CDR3 extends over 14 amino acids. Germline values: CDR1 SEHNR, CDR2 FQNEAQ (reference sequence). Between the trimmed V and J ends, which lost 0 bases and 1 base, there was a span of 6 bases. CDR3 DNA: TGTGCCAGCAGCTTAGCAGGGGCGAACACTGAAGCTTTCTTT. As protein: CASSLAGANTEAFF.

The CDR3: CASGPSGAKNIQYF. CDR3 DNA sequence: TGTGCTAGTGGCCCCTCGGGGGCCAAAAACATTCAGTACTTC. V is TRBV12-5 and J is TRBJ2-4, with D possibly matching TRBD2 (5 bases). CDR3 length equals 14 residues. V was trimmed by 6 bases and J by 1 base, leaving 10 bases between them. Germline values: CDR1 LGHNT, CDR2 FRNRAP.

The chain recombines TRBV7-6 with TRBJ1-1, with D tentatively TRBD1 (5 bases). The CDR3 consists of 16 residues. The V gene's germline CDR1 is SGHVS and CDR2 FNYEAQ. V lost 3 bases and J lost 1, with 15 bases in between. The CDR3 DNA is TGTGCCAGCAGCTTCCAGGGTATTGGAAAGAACACTGAAGCTTTCTTT. Translating it yields CASSFQGIGKNTEAFF.

The chain combines TRBV7-3 with TRBJ2-3; 9 nucleotides agree with TRBD2. There are 16 residues in the CDR3. Germline CDR1 and CDR2: SGHTA and FQGTGA. Trimming cost V 0 bases and J 9 bases; bases outside gene matches: 10. CDR3 sequence: CASSLTRSGGPQTQYF. CDR3 nucleotides: TGTGCCAGCAGCTTAACTCGGAGCGGGGGGCCCCAAACGCAGTATTTT.

V and J are TRBV5-8 and TRBJ1-1; 10 positions match TRBD1. Germline loops: CDR1 SGHTS, CDR2 YDEGEE. The V segment lost 4 bases and the J segment 4 bases; nucleotides outside the gene matches: 7. The CDR3 has 15 residues. CDR3 sequence reads: CASSVSGQGSTEAFF. The CDR3, as DNA: TGTGCCAGCAGCGTATCGGGACAGGGGAGCACTGAAGCTTTCTTT.

The gene calls are TRBV5-5 and TRBJ1-3; D remains ambiguous. The germline gives CDR1 SGHKS, CDR2 YYEKEE (reference sequence). V was clipped by 4 bases and J by 3 bases, with 8 bases between them. The CDR3 contains 13 residues. CDR3: CASSPNSGNTIYF. DNA of the CDR3: TGTGCCAGCAGCCCAAACAGTGGAAACACCATATATTTT.

This sequence joins TRBV18 and TRBJ2-6; 8 bases are shared with TRBD1. The CDR3 has 20 amino acids. Trimming cost V 0 bases and J 0 bases; bases outside gene matches: 10. CDR1 KGHSH and CDR2 LQKENI come from the germline V gene. This CDR3 is CASSPPFFGTGLSGANVLTF. In nucleotides, the CDR3 is TGTGCCAGCTCACCACCGTTTTTCGGGACAGGACTCTCTGGGGCCAACGTCCTGACTTTC.

The chain employs TRBV2 and TRBJ2-2, with 11 nucleotides matching TRBD1. CDR1 is SNHLY, CDR2 FYNNEI, per germline. This CDR3 region has 15 residues. After removal of 6 bases from V and 7 bases from J, the junction contained 7 bases not matched to a gene. CDR3 sequence (DNA): TGTGCCAGCAGCAAGGACAGGGGGCGGGTCGGGGAGCTGTTTTTT. This codes for CASSKDRGRVGELFF.

The chain combines TRBV12-5 with TRBJ2-1, with D possibly TRBD2 on 6 matching bases. With 5 bases removed from V and 2 bases from J, the gap between germline ends came to 10 bases. The CDR3 runs to 14 residues. The V gene's germline CDR1 is LGHNT and CDR2 FRNRAP. The CDR3 loop reads CASGLEGTYNEQFF. The DNA of the CDR3 is TGTGCTAGTGGTCTGGAGGGGACCTACAATGAGCAGTTCTTC.

V gene TRBV19 combines with J gene TRBJ2-7; 7 nucleotides agree with TRBD1. CDR1 is LNHDA and CDR2 is SQIVND in the germline V gene (reference sequence). The CDR3 is made up of 13 amino acids. J gave up 3 bases and V 5 bases, and 4 bases lay outside the gene matches. This CDR3 is CASSFGTDYEQYF. CDR3 DNA sequence: TGTGCCAGTAGTTTCGGGACAGACTACGAGCAGTACTTC.

The chain uses TRBV7-2 and TRBJ2-5; TRBD2 aligns across 13 bases. The V gene end was trimmed by 2 bases and the J gene end by 3 bases; junction bases not matched to a gene: 6. This CDR3 region has 17 residues. Looked up from germline, CDR1 is SGHTA and CDR2 is FQGNSA. The CDR3 DNA is TGTGCCAGCAGCTTACTGACTAGCGGGGGGCGTAAAGAGACCCAGTACTTC. Amino acid sequence: CASSLLTSGGRKETQYF.

This clone was recorded once. The chain carries TRBV11-2 and TRBJ1-3; D call uncertain. There are 17 residues in the CDR3. The V gene's germline CDR1 is SGHAT and CDR2 FQNNGV. V was clipped by 3 bases and J by 4 bases, with 19 bases between them. CDR3 amino acids: CASSLGAPQFIGNTIYF. CDR3 DNA: TGTGCCAGCAGCTTGGGTGCCCCACAGTTCATCGGAAACACCATATATTTT.

V is TRBV7-2 and J is TRBJ1-2; 10 positions agree with TRBD1. The CDR3 loop spans 15 amino acids. The V and J ends lost 3 bases and 4 bases, in that order; junction bases with no gene match: 5. Per the germline V gene, CDR1 is SGHTA and CDR2 is FQGNSA. The CDR3 reads CASSFGRDRGYGYTF. The CDR3 DNA reads as TGTGCCAGCAGCTTTGGAAGGGACAGGGGCTATGGCTACACCTTC.

This chain uses TRBV6-1 with TRBJ1-1; D is uncertain. V was clipped by 6 bases and J by 2 bases, with 10 bases between them. This CDR3 spans 13 amino acids. Germline CDR1 is MNHNS and CDR2 is SASEGT. CDR3 coding DNA: TGTGCCAGCAGATTTGGGCCTAACACTGAAGCTTTCTTT. It is translated as CASRFGPNTEAFF.

The chain carries TRBV5-4 and TRBJ1-1, with TRBD1 matching over 7 bases. Germline CDR1 SGHNT, CDR2 YYREEE (reference sequence). The trim removed 2 bases at V and 6 bases at J, leaving 22 bases unmatched. The CDR3 runs 19 residues. The CDR3 bases are TGTGCCAGCAGCTTTCCCTCTCAAGGGGTAGAGACAGGGCGCTCTGAAGCTTTCTTT. This sequence encodes CASSFPSQGVETGRSEAFF.

This chain links TRBV7-2 with TRBJ2-2, with TRBD2 matching 7 bases. Germline V gene sequence: CDR1 SGHTA, CDR2 FQGNSA. The CDR3 has 16 amino acids. V lost 1 base and J lost 2; bases outside the gene matches: 4. The CDR3, as DNA: TGTGCCAGCAGCTTAGACGGGGGGTCCAACACCGGGGAGCTGTTTTTT. Protein: CASSLDGGSNTGELFF.

The chain links TRBV5-1 to TRBJ1-2; 8 bases line up with TRBD1. There are 18 residues in the CDR3. V was pared by 1 base and J by 6 bases, with 17 bases of the junction left unmatched. Germline CDR1 and CDR2: SGHRS and YFSETQ. The CDR3 loop reads CASSLLTGDHRFPNGYTF. The CDR3 DNA is TGCGCCAGCAGCTTGCTGACAGGGGACCATCGATTCCCTAATGGCTACACCTTC.

The V and J genes are TRBV9 and TRBJ1-4; D call uncertain. The V gene lost 0 bases and the J gene lost 8 bases, with 14 bases spanning the gap. Germline CDR1 is SGDLS and CDR2 is YYNGEE. The CDR3 has 15 residues. The CDR3 nucleotides read TGTGCCAGCAGCGTAGCTAACACTAACTGGGAAAAACTGTTTTTT. Protein sequence: CASSVANTNWEKLFF.

By share, this clone counts as medium-sized (0.01 to 0.1%). The genes are TRBV27 and TRBJ1-6; 7 bases are shared with TRBD1. V dropped 1 base and J dropped 8; count of bases not matched to a gene: 17. This CDR3 contains 19 residues. In germline, CDR1 is MNHEY, CDR2 SMNVEV (reference sequence). CDR3 DNA sequence: TGTGCCAGCAGTTTATTCCCCACAGCAACAGGGGAGCTAGATTCACCCCTCCACTTT. The encoded protein is CASSLFPTATGELDSPLHF.